The next 5 T cell receptor beta chains were all read from a single sample in a study of blood T cell repertoires in COVID-19. Assay: immunoSEQ multiplex PCR; the TCRdb copy retains only in-frame clones and omits some. There are some 260,000 clones in the sample; roughly 80% occur only once, and 7.5% to 10% lies in the top ten. The source material was peripheral blood. The origin of the receptors is a man older than 75 with acute or convalescent COVID-19.

The chain is built from TRBV25-1 and TRBJ2-2, with 7 positions matching TRBD1. The germline CDR1 and CDR2 sequences are MGHDK and SYGVNS. J gave up 6 bases and V 1 base, and 5 bases lay outside the gene matches. CDR3 length: 15 amino acids. The CDR3 sequence is CASSESHQGAGELFF. DNA for the CDR3: TGTGCCAGCAGTGAATCTCATCAGGGGGCCGGGGAGCTGTTTTTT.

This clone was counted a few times. The chain couples TRBV11-3 to TRBJ1-1; unclear D gene. The germline V gene encodes CDR1 SGHNT and CDR2 YENEEA. Trimming cost V 3 bases and J 1 base, with 6 bases left between them. The CDR3 length is 13 residues. CDR3 sequence: CASSFSGNTEAFF. In nucleotides, the CDR3 is TGTGCCAGCAGCTTTAGTGGGAACACTGAAGCTTTCTTT.

The chain has TRBV30 and TRBJ1-1; a possible D gene is TRBD1 (5 bases). V lost 4 bases to trimming and J lost 2 bases, with 14 bases between them. This CDR3 contains 14 residues. The germline CDR1 and CDR2 sequences are GTSNPN and SVGIG (reference sequence). CDR3 residues: CAWTTGLPNTEAFF. DNA for the CDR3: TGTGCCTGGACCACGGGACTCCCAAACACTGAAGCTTTCTTT.

The gene calls are TRBV19 and TRBJ1-3, with D tentatively TRBD1 (5 bases). Trimming pared 5 bases from V and 0 bases from J, leaving 11 bases between. Looked up from germline, CDR1 is LNHDA and CDR2 is SQIVND (reference sequence). This CDR3 is 15 amino acids long. CDR3 residues: CASSFLGGSGNTIYF. CDR3 coding DNA: TGTGCCAGTAGTTTCCTCGGGGGCTCTGGAAACACCATATATTTT.

The chain links TRBV2 to TRBJ1-2; TRBD1 aligns across 9 bases. V gave up 8 bases and J gave up 4 bases; unmatched junction bases: 8. Germline CDR1 reads SNHLY; CDR2 reads FYNNEI. This CDR3 has 14 amino acids. This CDR3 reads CASVWKGQGYGYTF. CDR3 sequence (DNA): TGTGCCAGCGTATGGAAGGGACAGGGCTATGGCTACACCTTC.